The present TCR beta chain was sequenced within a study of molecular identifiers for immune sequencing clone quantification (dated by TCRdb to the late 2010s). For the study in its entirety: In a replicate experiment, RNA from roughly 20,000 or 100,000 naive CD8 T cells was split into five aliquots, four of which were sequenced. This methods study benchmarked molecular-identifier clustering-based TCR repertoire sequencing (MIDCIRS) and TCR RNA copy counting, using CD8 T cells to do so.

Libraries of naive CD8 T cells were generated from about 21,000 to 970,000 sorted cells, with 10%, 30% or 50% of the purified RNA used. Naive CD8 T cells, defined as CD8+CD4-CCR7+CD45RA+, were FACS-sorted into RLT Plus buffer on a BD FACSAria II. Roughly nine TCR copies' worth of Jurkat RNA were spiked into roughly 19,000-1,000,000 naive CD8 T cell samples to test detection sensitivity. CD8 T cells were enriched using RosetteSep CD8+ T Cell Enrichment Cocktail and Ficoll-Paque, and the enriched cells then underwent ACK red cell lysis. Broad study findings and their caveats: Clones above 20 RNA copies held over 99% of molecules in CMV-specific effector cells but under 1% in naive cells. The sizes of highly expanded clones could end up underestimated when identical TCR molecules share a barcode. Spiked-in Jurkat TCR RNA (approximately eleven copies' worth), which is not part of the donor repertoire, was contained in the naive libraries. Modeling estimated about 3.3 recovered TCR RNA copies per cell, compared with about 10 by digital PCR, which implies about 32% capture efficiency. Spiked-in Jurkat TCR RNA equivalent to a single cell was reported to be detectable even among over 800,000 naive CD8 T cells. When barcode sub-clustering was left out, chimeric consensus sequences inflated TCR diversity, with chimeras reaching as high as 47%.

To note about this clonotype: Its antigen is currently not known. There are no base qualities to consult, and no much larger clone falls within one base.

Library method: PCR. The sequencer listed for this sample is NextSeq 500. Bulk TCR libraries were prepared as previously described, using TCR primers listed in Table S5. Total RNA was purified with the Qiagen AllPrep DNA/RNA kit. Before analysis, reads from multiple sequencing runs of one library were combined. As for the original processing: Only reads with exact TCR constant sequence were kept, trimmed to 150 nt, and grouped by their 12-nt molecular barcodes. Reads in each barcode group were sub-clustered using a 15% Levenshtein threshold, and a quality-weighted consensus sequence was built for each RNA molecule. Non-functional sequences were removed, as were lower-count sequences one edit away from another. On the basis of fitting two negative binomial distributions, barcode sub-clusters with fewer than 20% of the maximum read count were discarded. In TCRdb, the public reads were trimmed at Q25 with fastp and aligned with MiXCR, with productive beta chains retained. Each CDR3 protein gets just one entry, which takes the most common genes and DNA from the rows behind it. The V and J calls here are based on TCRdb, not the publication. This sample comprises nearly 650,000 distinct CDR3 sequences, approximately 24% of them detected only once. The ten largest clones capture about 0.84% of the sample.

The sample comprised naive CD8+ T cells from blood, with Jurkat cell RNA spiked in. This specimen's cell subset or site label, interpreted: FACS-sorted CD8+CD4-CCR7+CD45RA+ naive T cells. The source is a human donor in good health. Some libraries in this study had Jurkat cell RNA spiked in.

The CDR3 reads as follows: CASSVVYEQYF. The DNA sequence reads TGTGCCAGCAGTGTCGTGTACGAGCAGTACTTC. Recombination joined TRBV6-2 or TRBV6-3 with TRBJ2-7, with no D gene named confidently. CDR1 MNHEY and CDR2 SVGEGT are derived from the germline V gene. The trim is 5 bases for V and 4 bases for J, with a gap of 6 bases between the germline ends. The CDR3 measures 11 amino acids from cysteine to phenylalanine. Left in the record is the CDR3 DNA by itself, 33 bases read in frame from the first base.